The clone carrying this TCR beta chain showed up just a few times. The V end lost 3 bases, the J end lost 2 bases, and 8 bases lay between the germline ends. Germline V gene data show CDR1 as DFQATT and CDR2 as SNEGSKA (reference sequence). CDR3 length: 12 amino acids. The data are from a study of blood T cell repertoires in COVID-19. Adults between roughly 18 and 89 years of age took part from 24 US areas. Cohort placement rested on clinical history that participants reported themselves. The protocol was immunoSEQ multiplex PCR, while the TCRdb copy is restricted to in-frame clones and leaves out a portion. The table has about 440,000 clones, around 91% seen once.

This sequence originates from a man between 18 and 29 years old who had recovered from COVID-19. The chain recombines TRBV20-1 with TRBJ2-7, with a weak D call TRBD2 (5 bases). Sequenced: PBMCs or T cells enriched from blood (not recorded which). Here the CDR3 DNA reads TGCAGTGCTAGTGGGGAGACCTACGAGCAGTACTTC. Its translation: CSASGETYEQYF.